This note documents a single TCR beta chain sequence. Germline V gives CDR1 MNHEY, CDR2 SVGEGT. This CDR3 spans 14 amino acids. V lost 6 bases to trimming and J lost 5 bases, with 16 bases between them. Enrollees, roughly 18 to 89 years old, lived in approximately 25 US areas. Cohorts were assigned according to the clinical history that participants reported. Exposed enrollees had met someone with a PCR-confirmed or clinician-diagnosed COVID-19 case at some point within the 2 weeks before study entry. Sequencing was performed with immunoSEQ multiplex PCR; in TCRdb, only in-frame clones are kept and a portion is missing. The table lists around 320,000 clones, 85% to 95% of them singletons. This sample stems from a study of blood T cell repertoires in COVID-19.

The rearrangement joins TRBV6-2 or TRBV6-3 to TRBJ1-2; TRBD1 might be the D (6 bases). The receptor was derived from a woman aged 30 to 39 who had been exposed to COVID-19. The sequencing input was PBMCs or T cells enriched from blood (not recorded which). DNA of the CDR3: TGTGCCAGCAGCCTCCGGGACACGCTGTATGGCTACACCTTC. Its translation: CASSLRDTLYGYTF.